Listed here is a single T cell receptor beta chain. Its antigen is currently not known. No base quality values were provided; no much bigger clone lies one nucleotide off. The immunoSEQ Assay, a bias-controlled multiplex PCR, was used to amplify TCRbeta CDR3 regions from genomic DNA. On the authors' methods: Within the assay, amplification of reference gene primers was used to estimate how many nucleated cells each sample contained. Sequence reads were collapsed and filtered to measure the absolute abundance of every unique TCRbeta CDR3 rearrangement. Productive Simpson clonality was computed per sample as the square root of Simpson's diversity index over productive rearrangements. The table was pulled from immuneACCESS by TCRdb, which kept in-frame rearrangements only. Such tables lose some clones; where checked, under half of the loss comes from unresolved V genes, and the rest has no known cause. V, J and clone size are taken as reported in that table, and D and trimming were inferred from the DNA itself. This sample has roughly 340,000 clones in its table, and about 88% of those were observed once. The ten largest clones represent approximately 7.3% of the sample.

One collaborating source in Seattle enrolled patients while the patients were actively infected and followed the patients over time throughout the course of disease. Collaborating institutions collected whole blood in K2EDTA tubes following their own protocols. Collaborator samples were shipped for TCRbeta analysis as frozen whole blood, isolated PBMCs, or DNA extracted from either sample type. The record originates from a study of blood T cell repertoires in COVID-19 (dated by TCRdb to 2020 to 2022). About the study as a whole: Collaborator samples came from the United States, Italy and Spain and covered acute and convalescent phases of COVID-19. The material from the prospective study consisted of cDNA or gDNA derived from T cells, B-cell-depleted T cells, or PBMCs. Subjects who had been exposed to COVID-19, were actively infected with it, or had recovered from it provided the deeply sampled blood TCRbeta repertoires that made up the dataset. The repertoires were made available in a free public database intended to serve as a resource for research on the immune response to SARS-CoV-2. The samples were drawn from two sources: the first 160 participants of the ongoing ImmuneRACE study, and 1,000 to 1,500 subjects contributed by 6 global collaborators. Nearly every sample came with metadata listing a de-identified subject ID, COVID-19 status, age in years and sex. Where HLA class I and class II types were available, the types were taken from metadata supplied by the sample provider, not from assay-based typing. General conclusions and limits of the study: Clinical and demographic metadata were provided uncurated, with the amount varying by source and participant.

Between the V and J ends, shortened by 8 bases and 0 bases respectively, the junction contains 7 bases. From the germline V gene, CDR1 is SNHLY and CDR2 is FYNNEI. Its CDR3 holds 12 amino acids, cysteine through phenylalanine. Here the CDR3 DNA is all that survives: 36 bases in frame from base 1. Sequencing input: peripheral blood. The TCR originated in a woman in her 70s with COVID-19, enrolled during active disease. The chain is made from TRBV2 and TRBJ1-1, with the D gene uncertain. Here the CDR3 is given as CASLEMNTEAFF. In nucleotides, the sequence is TGTGCCAGCCTAGAGATGAACACTGAAGCTTTCTTT.